This TCR beta chain was profiled in a study of T cells in Graves' hyperthyroidism and ophthalmopathy. CDR1 is SQVTM and CDR2 is ANQGSEA in the germline V gene. This CDR3 has 14 amino acids. V trimming: 4 bases; J trimming: 3 bases; junction bases outside the gene matches: 7. Criteria for exclusion of patients were uncontrolled infection, other autoimmune disease, pregnancy or lactation. Amplification yielded TCR beta CDR3 regions, with RNA transcripts as the source. RT-PCR in the first round (using the HTBI primer set) targeted the TCR CDR3. MiXCR, applied by TCRdb to the multiplex PCR reads, yields one record per CDR3 protein. This sample has a few hundred thousand distinct CDR3 sequences, with over 35% found just once.

This sequence originates from an adult woman with Graves' disease, either hyperthyroidism or ophthalmopathy (not recorded which). The J gene is TRBJ2-7, the V gene TRBV29-1, with TRBD1 matching over 9 bases. Sample: peripheral blood or thyroid tissue (not recorded which). CDR3 sequence reads: CSVVRQGGGYEQYF. CDR3 bases: TGCAGCGTTGTCAGACAGGGGGGTGGCTACGAGCAGTACTTC.